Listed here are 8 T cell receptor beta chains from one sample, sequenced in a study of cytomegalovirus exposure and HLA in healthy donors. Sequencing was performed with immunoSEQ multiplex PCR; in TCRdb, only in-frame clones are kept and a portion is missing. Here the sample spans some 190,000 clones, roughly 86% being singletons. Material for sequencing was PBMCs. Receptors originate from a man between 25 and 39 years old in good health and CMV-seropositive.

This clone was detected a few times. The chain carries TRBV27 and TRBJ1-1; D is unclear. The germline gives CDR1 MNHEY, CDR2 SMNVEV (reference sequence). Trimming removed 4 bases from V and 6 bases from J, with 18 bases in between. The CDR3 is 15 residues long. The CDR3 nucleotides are TGTGCCAGCAGTTCCGGGGAGTCGGCAACGGCTGAAGCTTTCTTT. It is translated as CASSSGESATAEAFF.

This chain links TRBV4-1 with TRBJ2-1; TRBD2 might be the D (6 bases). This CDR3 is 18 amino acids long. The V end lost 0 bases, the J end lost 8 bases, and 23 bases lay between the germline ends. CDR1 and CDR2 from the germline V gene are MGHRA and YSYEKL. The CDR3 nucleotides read TGCGCCAGCAGCCAAGATCAGTGGACCATAGCGGTTGGAGATGAGCAGTTCTTC. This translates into CASSQDQWTIAVGDEQFF.

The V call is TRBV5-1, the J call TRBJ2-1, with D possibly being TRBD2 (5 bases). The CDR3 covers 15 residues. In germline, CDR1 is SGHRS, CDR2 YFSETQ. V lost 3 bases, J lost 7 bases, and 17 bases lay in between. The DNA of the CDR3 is TGCGCCAGCAGCTGGACTCCGGGCCCCAGGAATGAGCAGTTCTTC. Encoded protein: CASSWTPGPRNEQFF. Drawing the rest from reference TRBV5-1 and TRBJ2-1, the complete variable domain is KAGVTQTPRYLIKTRGQQVTLSCSPISGHRSVSWYQQTPGQGLQFLFEYFSETQRNKGNFPGRFSGRQFSNSRSEMNVSTLELGDSALYLCASSWTPGPRNEQFFGPGTRLTVL.

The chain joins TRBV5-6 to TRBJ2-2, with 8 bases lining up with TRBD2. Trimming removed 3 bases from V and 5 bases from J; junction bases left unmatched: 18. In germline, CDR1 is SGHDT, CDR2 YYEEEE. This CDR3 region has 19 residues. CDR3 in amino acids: CASSSISPRFSGDTGELFF. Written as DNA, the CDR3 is TGTGCCAGCAGCTCCATTTCTCCCCGTTTTAGCGGGGATACCGGGGAGCTGTTTTTT.

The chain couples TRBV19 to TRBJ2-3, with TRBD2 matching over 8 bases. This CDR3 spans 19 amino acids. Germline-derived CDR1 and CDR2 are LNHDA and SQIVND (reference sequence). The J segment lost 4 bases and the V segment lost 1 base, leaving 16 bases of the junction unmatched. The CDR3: CASSIARGDGSGNADTQYF. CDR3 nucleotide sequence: TGTGCCAGTAGTATAGCTCGGGGCGACGGTAGCGGGAACGCAGATACGCAGTATTTT.

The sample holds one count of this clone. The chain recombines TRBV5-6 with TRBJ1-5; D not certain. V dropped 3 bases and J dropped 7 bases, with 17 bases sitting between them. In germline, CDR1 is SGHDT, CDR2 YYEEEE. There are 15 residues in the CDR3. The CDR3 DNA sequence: TGTGCCAGCAGCTCGAACGGGAAGCTGGGACAGCCCCAGCATTTT. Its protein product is CASSSNGKLGQPQHF.

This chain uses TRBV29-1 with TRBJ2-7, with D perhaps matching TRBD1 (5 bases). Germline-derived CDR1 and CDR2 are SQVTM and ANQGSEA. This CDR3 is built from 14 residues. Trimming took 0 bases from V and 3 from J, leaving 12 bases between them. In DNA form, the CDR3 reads TGCAGCGTTGAAGATCCCGGACAAGTCTACGAGCAGTACTTC. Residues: CSVEDPGQVYEQYF.

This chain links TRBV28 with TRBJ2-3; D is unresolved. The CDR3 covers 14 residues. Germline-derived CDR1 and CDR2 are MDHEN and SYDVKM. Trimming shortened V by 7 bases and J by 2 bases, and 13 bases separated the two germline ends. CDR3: CASNYRALTDTQYF. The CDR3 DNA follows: TGTGCCAGCAATTACCGGGCCCTCACAGATACGCAGTATTTT.